This T cell receptor beta chain stems from a study of blood T cell repertoires in COVID-19. Looking at the study overall: The study drew acute and convalescent COVID-19 samples from the United States, Italy and Spain.

The method was immunoSEQ multiplex PCR; TCRdb's version includes in-frame clones alone and lacks a portion of them. The sample lists a few hundred thousand clones; about nine tenths were seen once. V was pared by 5 bases and J by 12 bases, with 25 bases between. The CDR3 is made up of 15 amino acids. CDR1 LNHNV and CDR2 YYDKDF come from the germline V gene (reference sequence). The rearrangement joins TRBV15 to TRBJ1-2; possibly TRBD1 for D (6 bases). This sequence was found in a woman between 25 and 40 years old with active or convalescent COVID-19. The sequencing input was peripheral blood. The CDR3 region is CATSGLGPISGGDTF. Here the CDR3 DNA reads TGTGCCACCAGCGGACTCGGACCAATATCGGGGGGCGACACCTTC.